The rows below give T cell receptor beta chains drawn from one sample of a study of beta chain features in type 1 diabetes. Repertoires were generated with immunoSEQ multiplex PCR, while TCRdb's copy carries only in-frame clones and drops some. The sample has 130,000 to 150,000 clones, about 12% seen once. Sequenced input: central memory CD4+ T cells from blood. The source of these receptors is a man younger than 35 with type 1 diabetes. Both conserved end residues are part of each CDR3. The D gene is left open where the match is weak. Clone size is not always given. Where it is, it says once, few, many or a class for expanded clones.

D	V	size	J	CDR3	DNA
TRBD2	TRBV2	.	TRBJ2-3	CASSRGAGGTDTQYF	TGTGCCAGTTCGCGGGGAGCGGGGGGCACAGATACGCAGTATTTT
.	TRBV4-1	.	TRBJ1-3	CASSQVGNTIYF	TGCGCCAGCAGCCAAGTTGGAAACACCATATATTTT
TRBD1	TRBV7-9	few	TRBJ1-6	CASSPPGQGNSPLHF	TGTGCCAGCAGTCCCCCGGGACAGGGAAATTCACCCCTCCACTTT
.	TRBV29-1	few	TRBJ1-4	CSGLDVRREKLFF	TGCAGCGGTTTGGATGTTCGTCGTGAAAAACTGTTTTTT
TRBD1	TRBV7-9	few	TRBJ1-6	CASSSSTGSNSPLHF	TGTGCCAGCAGCTCCTCGACAGGGAGTAATTCACCCCTCCACTTT
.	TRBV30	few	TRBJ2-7	CAWIGERRGQYF	TGTGCCTGGATCGGGGAGCGACGAGGGCAGTACTTC
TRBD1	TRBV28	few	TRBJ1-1	CASSRADRANTEAFF	TGTGCCAGCAGCCGCGCCGACAGGGCCAACACTGAAGCTTTCTTT
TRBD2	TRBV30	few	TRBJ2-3	CAWSYSLAGGTDTQYF	TGTGCCTGGAGTTACAGTCTAGCGGGGGGTACAGATACGCAGTATTTT
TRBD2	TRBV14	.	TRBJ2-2	CASRREVNTGELFF	TGTGCCAGCAGGCGGGAGGTGAACACCGGGGAGCTGTTTTTT
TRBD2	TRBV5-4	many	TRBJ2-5	CASAVSAGGRQETQYF	TGTGCCAGCGCAGTCTCGGCGGGGGGCCGTCAAGAGACCCAGTACTTC
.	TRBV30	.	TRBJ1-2	CAWNSRINYGYTF	TGTGCCTGGAACTCCAGGATTAACTATGGCTACACCTTC
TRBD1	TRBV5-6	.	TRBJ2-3	CASCLGQGAFRSVDTQYF	TGTGCCAGCTGCTTGGGACAGGGTGCGTTCCGTAGCGTAGATACGCAGTATTTT
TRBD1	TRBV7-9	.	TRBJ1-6	CASSSPDRGYNSPLHF	TGTGCCAGCAGCAGCCCGGACAGGGGCTATAATTCACCCCTCCACTTT
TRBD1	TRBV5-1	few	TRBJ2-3	CASETGDTDTQYF	TGCGCCAGCGAAACAGGGGATACAGATACGCAGTATTTT
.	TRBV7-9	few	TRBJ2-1	CASSLEADGEQFF	TGTGCCAGCAGCTTAGAGGCCGACGGGGAGCAGTTCTTC
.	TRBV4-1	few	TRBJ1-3	CASSQDSQGSGNTIYF	TGCGCCAGCAGCCAAGATTCCCAGGGGTCTGGAAACACCATATATTTT
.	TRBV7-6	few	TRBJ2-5	CASSLVAAETQYF	TGTGCCAGCAGCTTAGTGGCTGCAGAGACCCAGTACTTC
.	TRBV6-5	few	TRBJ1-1	CASTPRGGTEAFF	TGTGCCAGCACCCCTCGAGGGGGAACTGAAGCTTTCTTT
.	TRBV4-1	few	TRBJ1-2	CASSQGTDYGYTF	TGCGCCAGCAGCCAAGGGACAGACTATGGCTACACCTTC
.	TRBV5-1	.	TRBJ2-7	CASSSTSSYEQYF	TGCGCCAGCAGCTCCACTAGCTCCTACGAGCAGTACTTC
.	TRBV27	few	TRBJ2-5	CASGRDRQETQYF	TGTGCCAGCGGACGCGACAGACAAGAGACCCAGTACTTC
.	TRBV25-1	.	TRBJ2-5	CASGLGGTQYF	TGTGCCAGCGGGCTCGGGGGGACCCAGTACTTC
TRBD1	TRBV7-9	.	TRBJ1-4	CASSRGQGSEKLFF	TGTGCCAGCAGCCGGGGACAGGGTAGTGAAAAACTGTTTTTT
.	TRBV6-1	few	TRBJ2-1	CASSSNSGQFF	TGTGCCAGCAGTTCCAATAGCGGGCAGTTCTTC
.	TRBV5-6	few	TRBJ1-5	CASSLMGAVGNQPQHF	TGTGCCAGCAGCTTGATGGGGGCAGTGGGCAATCAGCCCCAGCATTTT
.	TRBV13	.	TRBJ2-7	CASSTNLGRASSYEQYF	TGTGCCAGCAGCACGAACCTCGGACGGGCGAGCTCCTACGAGCAGTACTTC
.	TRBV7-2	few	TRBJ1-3	CASSLSTAGSGNTIYF	TGTGCCAGCAGCTTAAGCACAGCTGGCTCTGGAAACACCATATATTTT
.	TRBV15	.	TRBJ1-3	CATSIARSSGGNTIYF	TGTGCCACCAGCATAGCCAGGTCCTCCGGTGGAAACACCATATATTTT
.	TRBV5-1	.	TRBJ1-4	CASSLNGDPTNEKLFF	TGCGCCAGCAGCTTGAATGGGGATCCGACTAATGAAAAACTGTTTTTT
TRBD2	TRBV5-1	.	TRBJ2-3	CASNAGEGATDTQYF	TGCGCCAGCAACGCGGGGGAAGGAGCCACAGATACGCAGTATTTT
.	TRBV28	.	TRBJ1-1	CASSPPGGDGTEAFF	TGTGCCAGCAGTCCACCGGGGGGGGACGGCACTGAAGCTTTCTTT
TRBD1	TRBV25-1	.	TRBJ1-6	CASSLTGTNSPLHF	TGTGCCAGCAGCCTGACAGGGACTAATTCACCCCTCCACTTT
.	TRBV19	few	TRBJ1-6	CASSMRPLVDNSPLHF	TGTGCCAGTAGTATGAGGCCCCTAGTTGATAATTCACCCCTCCACTTT
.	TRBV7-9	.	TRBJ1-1	CASSQARIEAFF	TGTGCCAGCAGTCAGGCTAGAATTGAAGCTTTCTTT
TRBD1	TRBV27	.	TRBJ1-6	CASSLSGTAGNSPLHF	TGTGCCAGCAGTTTATCGGGGACAGCCGGGAATTCACCCCTCCACTTT
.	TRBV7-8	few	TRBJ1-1	CASSSRGLNTEAFF	TGTGCCAGCAGCTCCCGGGGGCTGAACACTGAAGCTTTCTTT
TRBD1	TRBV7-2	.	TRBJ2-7	CASSKGQASYEQYF	TGTGCCAGCAGCAAGGGACAGGCGTCCTACGAGCAGTACTTC
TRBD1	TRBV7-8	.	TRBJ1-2	CASSLGTASPTYGYTF	TGTGCCAGCAGCCTCGGGACAGCCAGTCCAACCTATGGCTACACCTTC
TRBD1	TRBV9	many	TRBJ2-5	CASSFDREETQYF	TGTGCCAGCAGCTTTGACAGGGAAGAGACCCAGTACTTC
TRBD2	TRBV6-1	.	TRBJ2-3	CASSEALAGGRYF	TGTGCCAGCAGTGAAGCGCTAGCGGGGGGGAGGTATTTT
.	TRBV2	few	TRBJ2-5	CASSGLAAGQETQYF	TGTGCCAGCAGTGGTCTCGCGGCAGGGCAAGAGACCCAGTACTTC
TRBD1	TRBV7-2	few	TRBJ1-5	CASSSQGAGQPQHF	TGTGCCAGCAGCTCACAGGGGGCTGGACAGCCCCAGCATTTT
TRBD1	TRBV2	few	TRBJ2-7	CASSERTGTPLEQYF	TGTGCCAGCAGTGAGAGGACAGGGACACCCCTCGAGCAGTACTTC
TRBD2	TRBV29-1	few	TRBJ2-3	CSVEEGTSGFTDTQYF	TGCAGCGTTGAGGAAGGGACTAGCGGTTTCACAGATACGCAGTATTTT
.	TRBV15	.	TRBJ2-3	CATSRDRSTYTQYF	TGTGCCACCAGCAGAGATCGTAGCACATATACGCAGTATTTT
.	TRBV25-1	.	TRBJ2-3	CASNSGPTDTQYF	TGTGCCAGCAATTCGGGGCCCACAGATACGCAGTATTTT